This T cell receptor (beta chain) is drawn from a study of blood T cell repertoires in COVID-19. On the study more broadly: T cells, B-cell-depleted T cells, or PBMCs supplied cDNA or gDNA.

Per the authors' pipeline: Amplification with reference gene primers provided the estimates of nucleated cell counts. TCRdb's table, derived via immunoSEQ multiplex PCR, lists solely in-frame clones and lacks some. From that table come the V and J calls and clone size; the DNA was used to work out D and trimming. The sample shows 400,000 to 450,000 clones, 85% to 90% of them seen only once. Germline V gene data show CDR1 as MNHEY and CDR2 as SMNVEV (reference sequence). V trimming: 8 bases; J trimming: 9 bases; junction bases outside the gene matches: 13. The CDR3 has 14 amino acids. Sequencing was performed on peripheral blood. The V and J genes are TRBV27 and TRBJ2-1; 7 bases are a match to TRBD1. The source is a man between 18 and 35 years old with COVID-19, enrolled during active disease. The CDR3 loop reads CASGWGTVIFEQFF. Written as DNA, the CDR3 is TGTGCCAGCGGGTGGGGGACAGTTATATTTGAGCAGTTCTTC.